The 28 T cell receptor beta chains given below trace back to one sample, sequenced in a study of blood T cell repertoires in COVID-19. Sequenced by immunoSEQ multiplex PCR; TCRdb stores in-frame clones only, minus some. The table records fewer than 400,000 clones, roughly 86% of them present only once. The material sequenced was PBMCs or T cells enriched from blood (not recorded which). Receptors originate from a woman in her thirties who had recovered from COVID-19.

The gene calls are TRBV28 and TRBJ2-1, with a possible D match to TRBD1 (5 bases). The CDR3 is made up of 15 amino acids. Germline CDR1 and CDR2: MDHEN and SYDVKM. V was cut by 5 bases and J by 7 bases, with 18 bases left in between. CDR3 coding DNA: TGTGCCAGCAGTCCCCCTCGGGCAGGGAAGAATGAGCAGTTCTTC. Its translation: CASSPPRAGKNEQFF.

The chain couples TRBV11-2 to TRBJ1-2, with D tentatively TRBD1 (6 bases). V was cut by 5 bases and J by 13 bases, with 17 bases left in between. The CDR3 is 12 residues long. The germline gives CDR1 SGHAT, CDR2 FQNNGV. The chain's CDR3 is CASSLGGAQFTF. For the CDR3, the DNA is TGTGCCAGCAGCCTGGGGGGGGCTCAATTCACCTTC.

The chain combines TRBV15 with TRBJ2-1, with D possibly TRBD1 on 5 matching bases. Germline loops: CDR1 LNHNV, CDR2 YYDKDF (reference sequence). The CDR3 is made up of 16 amino acids. V lost 0 bases and J 7 bases, leaving 16 bases between the germline ends. This CDR3 reads CATSRDKGWGWNEQFF. The DNA of the CDR3 is TGTGCCACCAGCAGAGATAAGGGGTGGGGTTGGAATGAGCAGTTCTTC.

This clone was seen more than once but under ten times. V is TRBV20-1 and J is TRBJ1-5; 10 bases align to TRBD1. Germline V gives CDR1 DFQATT, CDR2 SNEGSKA (reference sequence). This CDR3 has 19 amino acids. V shed 4 bases and J 1 base; nucleotides not matched to a gene: 16. CDR3 sequence reads: CSAIESTGGAFGSNQPQHF. The CDR3 DNA sequence: TGCAGTGCTATTGAATCGACAGGGGGCGCCTTCGGAAGCAATCAGCCCCAGCATTTT.

This chain connects TRBV10-3 to TRBJ2-3, with 7 bases aligning to TRBD1. The CDR3 runs to 14 residues. With 9 bases clipped from V and 8 bases from J, the junction kept 14 bases outside the gene matches. The germline V gene has CDR1 ENHRY and CDR2 SYGVKD. CDR3 nucleotide sequence: TGTGCCATTGCCCCGACAGGGCCTCCAGGTACGCAGTATTTT. Its protein product is CAIAPTGPPGTQYF.

The chain has TRBV19 and TRBJ2-1, with 8 nucleotides matching TRBD2. V was clipped by 5 bases and J by 0 bases; unmatched bases: 9. Germline V lookup: CDR1 LNHDA, CDR2 SQIVND (reference sequence). The CDR3 extends over 17 amino acids. For the CDR3, the DNA is TGTGCCAGTAGTCCCAGCGGGGGCGGATACTCCTACAATGAGCAGTTCTTC. Amino acid sequence: CASSPSGGGYSYNEQFF.

The chain couples TRBV5-1 to TRBJ1-2, with 7 bases aligning to TRBD1. V shed 4 bases and J 6 bases; nucleotides not matched to a gene: 6. CDR1 is SGHRS and CDR2 is YFSETQ in the germline V gene. The CDR3 runs to 13 residues. CDR3 DNA: TGCGCCAGCAGCCGACAGGGAATGGATGGCTACACCTTC. As protein: CASSRQGMDGYTF.

V gene TRBV27 combines with J gene TRBJ1-2, with TRBD1 as a possible D gene (5 bases). Trimming pared 2 bases from V and 2 bases from J, leaving 12 bases between. The germline CDR1 and CDR2 sequences are MNHEY and SMNVEV (reference sequence). The CDR3 consists of 15 residues. The CDR3 DNA reads TGTGCCAGCAGTTTAACAGGACACCCGAACTATGGCTACACCTTC. Protein sequence: CASSLTGHPNYGYTF.

The chain combines TRBV29-1 with TRBJ1-1; no firm D call. Trimming cost V 8 bases and J 6 bases, with 19 bases left between them. Looked up from germline, CDR1 is SQVTM and CDR2 is ANQGSEA. The CDR3 is made up of 13 amino acids. The CDR3 reads CSTEGMGAAEAFF. The CDR3 bases are TGCAGCACCGAGGGAATGGGTGCCGCTGAAGCTTTCTTT. Drawing the rest from reference TRBV29-1 and TRBJ1-1, the complete variable domain is SAVISQKPSRDICQRGTSLTIQCQVDSQVTMMFWYRQQPGQSLTLIATANQGSEATYESGFVIDKFPISRPNLTFSTLTVSNMSPEDSSIYLCSTEGMGAAEAFFGQGTRLTVV.

This chain connects TRBV7-2 to TRBJ1-2; TRBD1 aligns across 7 bases. Per germline, CDR1 SGHTA and CDR2 FQGNSA. The ends lost 4 bases at V and 3 bases at J; junction bases unmatched: 8. The CDR3 sequence is 15 residues long. CDR3 DNA: TGTGCCAGCAGCTACCGACAGGGTGGGCACTATGGCTACACCTTC. Translation: CASSYRQGGHYGYTF.

The rearrangement joins TRBV7-3 to TRBJ2-5; TRBD1 matches 7 bases. The J segment lost 1 base and the V segment lost 3 bases, leaving 5 bases of the junction unmatched. Germline lookup yields CDR1 SGHTA and CDR2 FQGTGA. The CDR3 is 15 amino acids. CDR3 sequence: CASSFGNRGQETQYF. The CDR3 region has the DNA TGTGCCAGCAGCTTTGGGAACAGGGGCCAAGAGACCCAGTACTTC.

The V and J genes are TRBV6-5 and TRBJ1-2; 7 nucleotides match TRBD1. The CDR3 extends over 14 amino acids. V trimming: 5 bases; J trimming: 2 bases; junction bases outside the gene matches: 5. Per the germline V gene, CDR1 is MNHEY and CDR2 is SVGAGI. CDR3 nucleotide sequence: TGTGCCAGCAGTAGCCGGGACAGAAACTATGGCTACACCTTC. Translation gives CASSSRDRNYGYTF.

This chain uses TRBV27 with TRBJ2-5, with TRBD2 matching 8 bases. The germline V gene encodes CDR1 MNHEY and CDR2 SMNVEV (reference sequence). With 2 bases clipped from V and 5 bases from J, the junction kept 4 bases outside the gene matches. The CDR3 is made up of 14 amino acids. CDR3 in DNA: TGTGCCAGCAGTTTAGCGGGAGGTTGGGAGACCCAGTACTTC. Residues: CASSLAGGWETQYF.

The rearrangement joins TRBV30 to TRBJ1-1; D remains unclear. Trimming stripped 6 bases from V and 6 bases from J, with 14 bases between. Per the germline V gene, CDR1 is GTSNPN and CDR2 is SVGIG (reference sequence). CDR3 length equals 12 residues. As DNA, the CDR3 is TGTGCCTGCAGCGGGGATTGGGCTGAAGCTTTCTTT. This translates into CACSGDWAEAFF. Supplemented by reference TRBV30 and TRBJ1-1, the full variable domain reads SQTIHQWPATLVQPVGSPLSLECTVEGTSNPNLYWYRQAAGRGLQLLFYSVGIGQISSEVPQNLSASRPQDRQFILSSKKLLLSDSGFYLCACSGDWAEAFFGQGTRLTVV.

The chain is built from TRBV11-2 and TRBJ1-4, with 7 bases that match TRBD1. J gave up 4 bases and V 1 base, and 9 bases lay outside the gene matches. The CDR3 is 17 residues long. In germline, CDR1 is SGHAT, CDR2 FQNNGV. The CDR3 loop reads CASSLVGGDSLNEKLFF. The CDR3 region has the DNA TGTGCCAGCAGCTTAGTGGGCGGGGACAGCCTTAATGAAAAACTGTTTTTT.

In this sample, this clone turned up once. V is TRBV5-1 and J is TRBJ1-1; D is perhaps TRBD1 (5 bases). The germline CDR1 and CDR2 sequences are SGHRS and YFSETQ. The germline V and J ends were trimmed by 0 bases and 1 base, with 13 bases remaining between them. CDR3 length: 16 amino acids. The CDR3 coding sequence is TGCGCCAGCAGCTTGGACGGAGTCAGGGCGAACACTGAAGCTTTCTTT. Translating gives CASSLDGVRANTEAFF.

The genes are TRBV5-1 and TRBJ2-7; 9 bases line up with TRBD1. The V gene's germline CDR1 is SGHRS and CDR2 YFSETQ. The CDR3 contains 15 residues. V was clipped by 0 bases and J by 6 bases; unmatched bases: 7. CDR3: CASSLVQGAVFEQYF. CDR3 nucleotide sequence: TGCGCCAGCAGCTTGGTACAGGGGGCGGTGTTCGAGCAGTACTTC.

The CDR3, as DNA: TGTGCCAGCAGCCAGAGGACAGGGACCGCAGGAAAACTGTTTTTT. As protein: CASSQRTGTAGKLFF. The chain recombines TRBV4-2 with TRBJ1-4, with 8 bases identical to TRBD1. This CDR3 contains 15 residues. V was clipped by 3 bases and J by 10 bases; unmatched bases: 10. Germline V gene data show CDR1 as LGHNA and CDR2 as YNFKEQ.

CDR3 loop: CASSELRGGQETQYF. Written as DNA, the CDR3 is TGTGCCAGCAGTGAATTGCGGGGGGGGCAAGAGACCCAGTACTTC. V is TRBV2 and J is TRBJ2-5, with 9 bases lining up with TRBD2. The CDR3 contains 15 residues. With V trimmed by 2 bases and J by 2 bases, 3 bases remained unmatched. Germline V gene data show CDR1 as SNHLY and CDR2 as FYNNEI.

The chain uses TRBV12-3 or TRBV12-4 and TRBJ1-4; 10 bases are shared with TRBD1. J was trimmed by 6 bases and V by 8 bases; bases with no gene match: 3. CDR3 length: 13 residues. The CDR3 is CASRQGAYEKLFF. The CDR3, as DNA: TGTGCCAGCCGACAGGGGGCGTATGAAAAACTGTTTTTT.

V usage is TRBV9 and J usage is TRBJ2-1; D gene unclear. V was cut by 0 bases and J by 10 bases, with 14 bases left in between. The CDR3 has 14 residues. Germline CDR1 reads SGDLS; CDR2 reads YYNGEE. The chain's CDR3 is CASSVVIEAAEQFF. CDR3 in DNA: TGTGCCAGCAGCGTAGTAATAGAAGCTGCGGAGCAGTTCTTC.

This chain connects TRBV30 to TRBJ1-2; 7 bases are shared with TRBD1. With 0 bases clipped from V and 3 bases from J, the junction kept 10 bases outside the gene matches. Germline V gene data show CDR1 as GTSNPN and CDR2 as SVGIG (reference sequence). This CDR3 has 16 residues. DNA for the CDR3: TGTGCCTGGAGTGTACGACCCAGGGGGAACTACTATGGCTACACCTTC. This translates into CAWSVRPRGNYYGYTF.

This clone is a singleton in its sample. The chain carries TRBV18 and TRBJ2-7; D is unresolved. CDR3 length: 14 amino acids. The ends were cut back, 2 bases at V and 0 bases at J, with 8 bases in the middle. Germline loops: CDR1 KGHSH, CDR2 LQKENI. The CDR3 sequence: CASSPWRSSYEQYF. In nucleotides, the CDR3 is TGTGCCAGCTCACCATGGCGGAGCTCCTACGAGCAGTACTTC.

The rearrangement uses TRBV6-2 or TRBV6-3 and TRBJ1-3; D not certain. CDR1 and CDR2 from the germline V gene are MNHEY and SVGEGT. The CDR3 has 14 amino acids. V dropped 2 bases and J dropped 7 bases, with 12 bases sitting between them. The CDR3 DNA follows: TGTGCCAGCAGTTACACGACCCCGAGGAACACCATATATTTT. As protein: CASSYTTPRNTIYF.

The chain carries TRBV30 and TRBJ2-7; D call uncertain. The CDR3 runs to 12 residues. Looked up from germline, CDR1 is GTSNPN and CDR2 is SVGIG (reference sequence). V lost 2 bases and J lost 4, with 9 bases in between. CDR3 sequence (DNA): TGTGCCTGGAGTTTGCGAACGTACGAGCAGTACTTC. It is translated as CAWSLRTYEQYF.

Written as DNA, the CDR3 is TGCAGTGGGCTAGACAATGAGCAGTTCTTC. Translated, it gives CSGLDNEQFF. V usage is TRBV20-1 and J usage is TRBJ2-1; no clear D. Per the germline V gene, CDR1 is DFQATT and CDR2 is SNEGSKA (reference sequence). The CDR3 runs 10 residues. Trimming left V 7 bases short and J 5 bases short, with 6 bases between.

The rearrangement uses TRBV6-5 and TRBJ2-3; 8 bases are a match to TRBD1. The CDR3 has 14 amino acids. V was pared by 5 bases and J by 8 bases, with 9 bases of the junction left unmatched. The V gene's germline CDR1 is MNHEY and CDR2 SVGAGI. The CDR3 DNA reads as TGTGCCAGCAGTCGAGACACAGGGGGAGTTACGCAGTATTTT. Protein: CASSRDTGGVTQYF.

This clone was recorded once. The chain combines TRBV27 with TRBJ1-3, with TRBD1 matching over 7 bases. Germline V lookup: CDR1 MNHEY, CDR2 SMNVEV (reference sequence). V trimming: 5 bases; J trimming: 0 bases; junction bases outside the gene matches: 7. The CDR3 contains 16 residues. Here the CDR3 DNA reads TGTGCCAGCAGTGGGACAGCAAGCCCCTCTGGAAACACCATATATTTT. Its translation is CASSGTASPSGNTIYF.